Detailed here is one T cell receptor (beta chain). The antigen is not known. These data originate in a study of T cell repertoires in cytomegalovirus infection. Whole-study context: Indications came from public TCR beta signatures; they pointed to CMV infection and to a matching HLA type. Study results and limitations: What dominated the ex vivo response were HLA-C-restricted CMV-specific TCR beta clonotypes.

The germline gives CDR1 SGHDT, CDR2 YYEEEE. V trimming: 0 bases; J trimming: 3 bases; junction bases outside the gene matches: 6. The CDR3 length is 16 residues. TCRdb used MiXCR to reprocess the reads, holding one entry per CDR3 protein. The sample shows 150,000 to 200,000 distinct CDR3 sequences, 8% to 10% of them seen only once. Sequencing was carried out using PBMCs. The TCR comes from a human donor in good health (CMV status not recorded). Some clones in this sample may be carry-over from other donors' samples. The gene calls are TRBV5-6 and TRBJ2-5, with 9 nucleotides matching TRBD1. The CDR3 nucleotides are TGTGCCAGCAGCTTGGGTTGGACAGGGGAGGAAGAGACCCAGTACTTC. Translating it yields CASSLGWTGEEETQYF.